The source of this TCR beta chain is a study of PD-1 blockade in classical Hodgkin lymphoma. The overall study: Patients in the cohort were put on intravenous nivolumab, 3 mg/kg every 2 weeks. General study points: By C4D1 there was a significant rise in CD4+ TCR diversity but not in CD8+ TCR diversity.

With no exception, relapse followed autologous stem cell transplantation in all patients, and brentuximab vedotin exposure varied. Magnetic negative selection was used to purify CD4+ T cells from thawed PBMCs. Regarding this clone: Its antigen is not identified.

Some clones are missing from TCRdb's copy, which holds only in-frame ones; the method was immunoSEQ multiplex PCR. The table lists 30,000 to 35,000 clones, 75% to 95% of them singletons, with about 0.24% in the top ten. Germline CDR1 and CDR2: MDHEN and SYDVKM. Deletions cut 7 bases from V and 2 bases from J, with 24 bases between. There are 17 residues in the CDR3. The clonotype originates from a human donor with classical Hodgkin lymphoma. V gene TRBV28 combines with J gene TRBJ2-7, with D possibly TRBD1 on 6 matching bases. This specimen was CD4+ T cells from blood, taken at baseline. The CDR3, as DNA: TGTGCCAGCACCACCCCCAATTTCAGGGGTAGCCCCTACGAGCAGTACTTC. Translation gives CASTTPNFRGSPYEQYF. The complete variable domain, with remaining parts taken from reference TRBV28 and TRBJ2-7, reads DVKVTQSSRYLVKRTGEKVFLECVQDMDHENMFWYRQDPGLGLRLIYFSYDVKMKEKGDIPEGYSVSREKKERFSLILESASTNQTSMYLCASTTPNFRGSPYEQYFGPGTRLTVT.